The 31 T cell receptor beta chains listed next were all sequenced from one sample in a study of cytomegalovirus exposure and HLA in healthy donors. PCR was performed using 60 Vbeta and 13 Jbeta primers. Assay used: immunoSEQ multiplex PCR; TCRdb lists only in-frame clones, some missing. The repertoire holds 170,000 or so clones, with 80% as singletons. The sample was PBMCs. The receptors here all came from a boy under 18 in good health and CMV-seronegative.

This sequence joins TRBV11-3 and TRBJ1-1, with D perhaps TRBD1 (5 bases). This CDR3 is built from 16 residues. Germline CDR1 SGHNT, CDR2 YENEEA. The V and J ends lost 1 base and 0 bases respectively, with 12 bases between them. CDR3 in DNA: TGTGCCAGCAGCTTAGGGGCAGGGTATATGAACACTGAAGCTTTCTTT. As protein: CASSLGAGYMNTEAFF.

The V call is TRBV5-6, the J call TRBJ2-3, with D possibly being TRBD1 (5 bases). Germline lookup yields CDR1 SGHDT and CDR2 YYEEEE. V was clipped by 0 bases and J by 5 bases, with 10 bases between them. CDR3 length: 14 amino acids. CDR3 nucleotide sequence: TGTGCCAGCAGCTTGGCCTTAAGGGGAGATACGCAGTATTTT. It encodes CASSLALRGDTQYF.

The V and J genes are TRBV19 and TRBJ2-5, with 10 bases aligning to TRBD1. After removal of 6 bases from V and 5 bases from J, the junction contained 12 bases not matched to a gene. The CDR3 spans 16 residues. In germline, CDR1 is LNHDA, CDR2 SQIVND (reference sequence). The CDR3 spells CASRNTGTGDGETQYF. In DNA, the CDR3 is TGTGCCAGTAGGAACACCGGGACAGGGGATGGGGAGACCCAGTACTTC.

The chain combines TRBV5-4 with TRBJ2-6, with D tentatively TRBD1 (6 bases). Deletions cut 4 bases from V and 0 bases from J, with 11 bases between. The germline gives CDR1 SGHNT, CDR2 YYREEE (reference sequence). CDR3 length: 16 amino acids. CDR3 coding DNA: TGTGCCAGCAGCCCGAAGGACAGCTCTGGGGCCAACGTCCTGACTTTC. Translating it yields CASSPKDSSGANVLTF. The whole variable domain, remainder taken from reference TRBV5-4 and TRBJ2-6, is ETGVTQSPTHLIKTRGQQVTLRCSSQSGHNTVSWYQQALGQGPQFIFQYYREEENGRGNFPPRFSGLQFPNYSSELNVNALELDDSALYLCASSPKDSSGANVLTFGAGSRLTVL.

The rearrangement links TRBV7-9 to TRBJ1-1, with D maybe TRBD1 (6 bases). This CDR3 contains 17 residues. Germline CDR1 reads SEHNR; CDR2 reads FQNEAQ (reference sequence). V was pared by 0 bases and J by 4 bases, with 18 bases between. In DNA form, the CDR3 reads TGTGCCAGCAGCTTAGCTGAGGGGGGGGGTCGGGGCACTGAAGCTTTCTTT. Protein: CASSLAEGGGRGTEAFF.

The chain joins TRBV21-1 to TRBJ1-5. TRBV21-1 constitutes a pseudogene. The CDR3 is made up of 18 amino acids. The DNA of the CDR3 is TGTGCCAGCAGCAAAGCAACGGCGGCTCCCAAGGAGAGCAAGCCCCAGCATTTT. Translated: CASSKATAAPKESKPQHF.

The chain is built from TRBV5-1 and TRBJ2-2; TRBD1 agrees at 9 bases. With 3 bases clipped from V and 7 bases from J, the junction kept 10 bases outside the gene matches. The CDR3 covers 16 residues. From germline, CDR1 is SGHRS and CDR2 YFSETQ. CDR3 amino acids: CASSSGQGIIGGELFF. CDR3 DNA: TGCGCCAGCAGCTCCGGACAGGGGATAATCGGCGGGGAGCTGTTTTTT.

The chain links TRBV6-5 to TRBJ2-5, with D possibly TRBD1 on 6 matching bases. Germline values: CDR1 MNHEY, CDR2 SVGAGI. This CDR3 contains 15 residues. Trimming shortened V by 0 bases and J by 1 base, and 9 bases separated the two germline ends. CDR3 sequence: CASSYSWTVQETQYF. The CDR3 coding sequence is TGTGCCAGCAGTTACTCGTGGACAGTCCAAGAGACCCAGTACTTC.

This sequence joins TRBV30 and TRBJ1-1; a weak D match, TRBD1 (5 bases). The CDR3 consists of 11 residues. CDR1 and CDR2 from the germline V gene are GTSNPN and SVGIG (reference sequence). Trimming took 5 bases from V and 11 from J, leaving 15 bases between them. The CDR3 sequence is CAWAGGYPAFF. CDR3 nucleotides: TGTGCCTGGGCCGGGGGGTACCCGGCTTTCTTT.

The chain recombines TRBV29-1 with TRBJ1-1; TRBD1 is a possible D gene (6 bases). The CDR3 runs to 12 residues. From germline, CDR1 is SQVTM and CDR2 ANQGSEA. V was cut by 6 bases and J by 1 base, with 9 bases left in between. The CDR3 region is CSVVQGNTEAFF. DNA for the CDR3: TGCAGCGTGGTACAGGGGAACACTGAAGCTTTCTTT.

The rearrangement uses TRBV5-4 and TRBJ2-7, with D possibly matching TRBD2 (5 bases). The germline V and J ends were trimmed by 4 bases and 7 bases, with 12 bases remaining between them. Germline V CDR1 and CDR2: SGHNT, YYREEE (reference sequence). The CDR3 runs 12 residues. In DNA, the CDR3 is TGTGCCAGCAGCGCGGGCCCCTTGGAGCAGTACTTC. This gives the protein CASSAGPLEQYF.

The gene calls are TRBV11-3 and TRBJ1-2; 9 nucleotides match TRBD1. Trimming took 5 bases from V and 8 from J; bases not matched to a gene: 12. Germline values: CDR1 SGHNT, CDR2 YENEEA. The CDR3 length is 15 residues. CDR3 in DNA: TGTGCCAGCAGCGCACAGAGGGGACAGGGTTCCGGCTACACCTTC. It codes for CASSAQRGQGSGYTF.

This chain uses TRBV4-1 with TRBJ1-2; possible D gene TRBD1, 5 bases. Germline lookup yields CDR1 MGHRA and CDR2 YSYEKL. Between the trimmed V and J ends, which lost 1 base and 4 bases, there was a span of 16 bases. CDR3 length: 16 amino acids. The CDR3 nucleotides read TGCGCCAGCAGCCAAGTATGGGAGGGCAGGGCCTATGGCTACACCTTC. It codes for CASSQVWEGRAYGYTF.

As for this clone: Other DNA sequences from this sample encode an identical CDR3 as well. This chain joins TRBV9 and TRBJ1-1; TRBD1 matches 7 bases. The CDR3 has 14 amino acids. Per the germline V gene, CDR1 is SGDLS and CDR2 is YYNGEE. Germline trimming cut 4 bases from V and 1 base from J; bases unmatched to any gene: 4. The chain's CDR3 is CASSPRTGNTEAFF. The CDR3 nucleotides read TGTGCCAGCAGCCCACGGACAGGGAACACTGAAGCTTTCTTT.

V is TRBV19 and J is TRBJ1-5; D might be TRBD1 (6 bases). The germline gives CDR1 LNHDA, CDR2 SQIVND (reference sequence). The CDR3 consists of 13 residues. Trimming took 5 bases from V and 4 from J, leaving 9 bases between them. CDR3 sequence reads: CASSPDRNQPQHF. The CDR3 DNA follows: TGTGCCAGTAGTCCAGACAGGAATCAGCCCCAGCATTTT.

The chain joins TRBV11-2 to TRBJ1-2; D might be TRBD1 (6 bases). Germline values: CDR1 SGHAT, CDR2 FQNNGV. Trimming took off 4 bases at V and 3 bases at J, with 15 bases between the two ends. The CDR3 consists of 15 residues. CDR3 protein: CASSSLDSYDYGYTF. The CDR3 coding sequence is TGTGCCAGCAGCTCCCTGGACAGTTACGACTATGGCTACACCTTC.

The V gene is TRBV2, the J gene TRBJ1-2, with 7 bases matching TRBD1. V was pared by 3 bases and J by 4 bases, with 11 bases of the junction left unmatched. Germline CDR1 SNHLY, CDR2 FYNNEI. The CDR3 spans 16 residues. DNA of the CDR3: TGTGCCAGCAGTGAGGACCGGGACAGAGCCTCCTATGGCTACACCTTC. It specifies CASSEDRDRASYGYTF.

CDR3 protein: CASSSGQRGNTEAFF. The CDR3 DNA sequence: TGTGCCAGCAGCTCGGGACAGCGTGGGAACACTGAAGCTTTCTTT. V and J are TRBV5-4 and TRBJ1-1, with 7 bases matching TRBD1. The CDR3 extends over 15 amino acids. CDR1 and CDR2 (germline): SGHNT, YYREEE (reference sequence). V lost 3 bases, J lost 1 base, and 6 bases stayed unmatched.

This sequence joins TRBV30 and TRBJ2-2; 9 positions agree with TRBD1. Germline V gene sequence: CDR1 GTSNPN, CDR2 SVGIG (reference sequence). This CDR3 is built from 11 residues. V gave up 2 bases and J gave up 16 bases; unmatched junction bases: 5. The CDR3 sequence is CAWSRGQGEFF. The DNA of the CDR3 is TGTGCCTGGAGTAGGGGACAGGGAGAGTTTTTT. Full variable domain (rest looked up from reference TRBV30 and TRBJ2-2): SQTIHQWPATLVQPVGSPLSLECTVEGTSNPNLYWYRQAAGRGLQLLFYSVGIGQISSEVPQNLSASRPQDRQFILSSKKLLLSDSGFYLCAWSRGQGEFFGEGSRLTVL.

The J gene is TRBJ1-4, the V gene TRBV7-9; 8 bases agree with TRBD1. Germline values: CDR1 SEHNR, CDR2 FQNEAQ (reference sequence). The CDR3 is made up of 16 amino acids. J gave up 3 bases and V 1 base, and 4 bases lay outside the gene matches. CDR3 DNA sequence: TGTGCCAGCAGCTTAGGGCCAGGGGGCGCTAATGAAAAACTGTTTTTT. Translation: CASSLGPGGANEKLFF.

This clone came up a few times. The V gene is TRBV6-6, the J gene TRBJ1-6; no clear D gene. V lost 2 bases to trimming and J lost 9 bases, with 11 bases between them. Germline V gene sequence: CDR1 MNHNY, CDR2 SVGAGI (reference sequence). CDR3 length: 14 residues. Here the CDR3 DNA reads TGTGCCAGCAGTTACGAAAGTGGAGGTTCACCCCTCCACTTT. This gives the protein CASSYESGGSPLHF.

The chain joins TRBV27 to TRBJ1-2; tentatively, D is TRBD1 (6 bases). Germline V gives CDR1 MNHEY, CDR2 SMNVEV (reference sequence). The length of the CDR3 is 14 residues. Deletions cut 5 bases from V and 7 bases from J, with 17 bases between. The CDR3 sequence: CASSVDYRVAGYTF. DNA for the CDR3: TGTGCCAGCAGTGTCGATTACAGGGTCGCTGGCTACACCTTC.

This clone was counted a few times. The gene calls are TRBV27 and TRBJ1-2, with TRBD1 identical over 10 bases. Trimming at V came to 4 bases and at J to 4 bases, leaving 3 bases not matched to a gene. The germline V gene has CDR1 MNHEY and CDR2 SMNVEV (reference sequence). This CDR3 region has 14 residues. In DNA form, the CDR3 reads TGTGCCAGCAGTTCCGGACAGGGGGGCTATGGCTACACCTTC. This sequence encodes CASSSGQGGYGYTF.

In DNA, the CDR3 is TGTGCCTGGACTACCCACGGGGGAGGGCCCGGAGAGACCCAGTACTTC. Residues: CAWTTHGGGPGETQYF. The chain employs TRBV30 and TRBJ2-5; 7 positions agree with TRBD2. This CDR3 has 16 amino acids. Germline loops: CDR1 GTSNPN, CDR2 SVGIG (reference sequence). V dropped 4 bases and J dropped 4; count of bases not matched to a gene: 15.

This sequence joins TRBV30 and TRBJ1-1, with D unresolved. From germline, CDR1 is GTSNPN and CDR2 SVGIG (reference sequence). V lost 1 base, J lost 1 base, and 19 bases lay in between. The CDR3 is 17 amino acids. The CDR3 here is CAWSERPLGEPNTEAFF. In nucleotides, the CDR3 is TGTGCCTGGAGTGAGAGGCCGCTTGGAGAACCGAACACTGAAGCTTTCTTT. Based on the CDR3 plus reference TRBV30 and TRBJ1-1, the full variable domain is SQTIHQWPATLVQPVGSPLSLECTVEGTSNPNLYWYRQAAGRGLQLLFYSVGIGQISSEVPQNLSASRPQDRQFILSSKKLLLSDSGFYLCAWSERPLGEPNTEAFFGQGTRLTVV.

The gene calls are TRBV19 and TRBJ2-1, with TRBD2 matching 9 bases. Germline-derived CDR1 and CDR2 are LNHDA and SQIVND (reference sequence). Unmatched junction bases numbered 9, after V lost 7 bases and J lost 8 bases. This CDR3 is built from 14 residues. The CDR3 DNA follows: TGTGCCAGTAAGTTTAGCGGGAGTTATGATGAGCAGTTCTTC. Encoded protein: CASKFSGSYDEQFF. Filled out from reference TRBV19 and TRBJ2-1, the complete variable domain reads DGGITQSPKYLFRKEGQNVTLSCEQNLNHDAMYWYRQDPGQGLRLIYYSQIVNDFQKGDIAEGYSVSREKKESFPLTVTSAQKNPTAFYLCASKFSGSYDEQFFGPGTRLTVL.

The chain employs TRBV9 and TRBJ2-1; D might be TRBD2 (6 bases). Germline V CDR1 and CDR2: SGDLS, YYNGEE. V shed 3 bases and J shed 1 base, with 17 bases lying between them. This CDR3 region has 17 residues. The CDR3 loop is CASSENFGGTSYNEQFF. CDR3 coding DNA: TGTGCCAGCAGCGAGAACTTCGGGGGTACATCCTACAATGAGCAGTTCTTC. Variable domain in full (rest from reference TRBV9 and TRBJ2-1): DSGVTQTPKHLITATGQRVTLRCSPRSGDLSVYWYQQSLDQGLQFLIQYYNGEERAKGNILERFSAQQFPDLHSELNLSSLELGDSALYFCASSENFGGTSYNEQFFGPGTRLTVL.

V gene TRBV11-2 combines with J gene TRBJ2-4, with a tentative D call TRBD2 (5 bases). Trimming left V 0 bases short and J 7 bases short, with 7 bases between. CDR1 and CDR2 from the germline V gene are SGHAT and FQNNGV. The CDR3 covers 13 residues. The DNA for the CDR3 is TGTGCCAGCAGCTTAGATAGAGGGAACATTCAGTACTTC. Amino acid sequence: CASSLDRGNIQYF.

CDR3 DNA sequence: TGTGCCAGTCAGGACAGGGGGCGTTTTAATGAAAAACTGTTTTTT. Protein product: CASQDRGRFNEKLFF. The gene calls are TRBV19 and TRBJ1-4; 11 nucleotides agree with TRBD1. Germline assignment: CDR1 LNHDA and CDR2 SQIVND (reference sequence). The V gene end was trimmed by 8 bases and the J gene end by 4 bases; junction bases not matched to a gene: 6. The CDR3 contains 15 residues.

V usage is TRBV9 and J usage is TRBJ1-2; tentatively, D is TRBD1 (6 bases). Germline V gene data show CDR1 as SGDLS and CDR2 as YYNGEE. The CDR3 covers 16 residues. The ends were cut back, 2 bases at V and 0 bases at J, with 14 bases in the middle. The CDR3 region has the DNA TGTGCCAGCAGCGTGGGGGAACAGGGAGCTAACTATGGCTACACCTTC. This translates into CASSVGEQGANYGYTF. The full variable domain, rest sourced from reference TRBV9 and TRBJ1-2, is DSGVTQTPKHLITATGQRVTLRCSPRSGDLSVYWYQQSLDQGLQFLIQYYNGEERAKGNILERFSAQQFPDLHSELNLSSLELGDSALYFCASSVGEQGANYGYTFGSGTRLTVV.

This rearrangement joins TRBV6-1 to TRBJ1-1; D is unresolved. Trimming removed 2 bases at V and 5 bases at J, with 12 bases between. The CDR3 is made up of 14 amino acids. Germline assignment: CDR1 MNHNS and CDR2 SASEGT. The CDR3: CASSEKALWTEAFF. The CDR3 nucleotides read TGTGCCAGCAGTGAAAAAGCCTTGTGGACTGAAGCTTTCTTT.